What follows are 9 T cell receptor beta chains derived from one specimen sequenced in a study of Graves' ophthalmopathy and Graves' hyperthyroidism. RNA transcripts were the template, and TCR beta CDR3 regions were amplified from them. RT-PCR was first run with HTBI primers, then multiplex PCR in a second round. TCRdb re-analysed the multiplex PCR reads in MiXCR, keeping a single row per CDR3 protein. The data hold under 250,000 distinct CDR3 sequences, with roughly 21% observed a single time. Sequencing used peripheral blood. The receptors derive from a woman aged 45-59 years with Graves' ophthalmopathy.

This clonotype has ten or more counts. V usage is TRBV15 and J usage is TRBJ2-2; 8 bases match TRBD2. Trimming at V came to 3 bases and at J to 5 bases, leaving 5 bases not matched to a gene. The CDR3 has 15 residues. Germline V gene sequence: CDR1 LNHNV, CDR2 YYDKDF (reference sequence). CDR3 sequence reads: CATSSSGVLTGELFF. CDR3 in DNA: TGTGCCACCAGCAGTAGCGGGGTTTTGACCGGGGAGCTGTTTTTT.

In its sample, this clonotype was seen a few times. The chain couples TRBV5-1 to TRBJ2-7, with 9 bases that match TRBD2. The CDR3 is made up of 14 amino acids. Trimming at V came to 10 bases and at J to 2 bases, leaving 10 bases not matched to a gene. Germline loops: CDR1 SGHRS, CDR2 YFSETQ. The CDR3 DNA follows: TGCGCCTCCAGACAGGCTAGCGGGACCTACGAGCAGTACTTC. Amino acid sequence: CASRQASGTYEQYF.

This clonotype was counted at least ten times. V is TRBV24-1 and J is TRBJ1-5, with TRBD1 identical over 7 bases. Germline CDR1 KGHDR, CDR2 SFDVKD. V was clipped by 4 bases and J by 1 base; unmatched bases: 12. This CDR3 contains 18 residues. In DNA form, the CDR3 reads TGTGCCACCAGTGACGCAGACAGGGTGGGAGGAAGCAATCAGCCCCAGCATTTT. Translating gives CATSDADRVGGSNQPQHF.

This clonotype was recorded at least ten times. This chain uses TRBV11-1 with TRBJ1-1, with no clear D. The V gene lost 3 bases and the J gene lost 2 bases, with 7 bases spanning the gap. CDR3 length equals 13 residues. Per germline, CDR1 SGHAT and CDR2 FQDESV (reference sequence). The DNA of the CDR3 is TGTGCCAGCAGCTTTAAAGATAACACTGAAGCTTTCTTT. Its protein is CASSFKDNTEAFF.

This rearrangement joins TRBV6-5 to TRBJ2-4, with 7 bases matching TRBD1. The CDR3 consists of 17 residues. Per the germline V gene, CDR1 is MNHEY and CDR2 is SVGAGI. The V segment lost 2 bases and the J segment 0 bases; nucleotides outside the gene matches: 7. The CDR3 loop reads CASSYGGQVLAKNIQYF. For the CDR3, the DNA is TGTGCCAGCAGTTACGGAGGACAGGTTTTAGCCAAAAACATTCAGTACTTC.

This clonotype was recorded at least ten times. The chain couples TRBV11-2 to TRBJ2-7; no firm D call. Trimming took 8 bases from V and 7 from J, leaving 21 bases between them. Germline V gene sequence: CDR1 SGHAT, CDR2 FQNNGV. The CDR3 totals 14 residues. DNA of the CDR3: TGTGCCAGCGTCCTAGGGATGGGGATTGGTGAGCAGTACTTC. Translated, it gives CASVLGMGIGEQYF.

This clonotype has ten or more counts. Mismatch with germline at one junction end may stem from a read error. The chain uses TRBV9 and TRBJ2-7, with D perhaps matching TRBD2 (6 bases). The CDR3 length is 12 residues. CDR1 is SGDLS, CDR2 YYNGEE, per germline. The chain's CDR3 is CASSAEGRTVSF. Here the CDR3 DNA reads TGTGCCAGCAGCGCCGAGGGGAGGACCGTCTCCTTC. The full variable domain, its missing parts supplied by reference TRBV9 and TRBJ2-7, is DSGVTQTPKHLITATGQRVTLRCSPRSGDLSVYWYQQSLDQGLQFLIQYYNGEERAKGNILERFSAQQFPDLHSELNLSSLELGDSALYFCASSAEGRTVSFGPGTRLTVT.

This clonotype has ten or more counts. The V and J genes are TRBV7-9 and TRBJ2-7; 9 bases agree with TRBD1. This CDR3 has 14 amino acids. Unmatched junction bases numbered 1, after V lost 4 bases and J lost 0 bases. Germline V lookup: CDR1 SEHNR, CDR2 FQNEAQ (reference sequence). The CDR3: CASSWDRVSYEQYF. For the CDR3, the DNA is TGTGCCAGCAGCTGGGACAGGGTCTCCTACGAGCAGTACTTC.

Regarding this clonotype: Since a much larger clone is just one base distant, this may be a read error. The chain couples TRBV7-3 to TRBJ2-3; D not certain. Trimming took off 5 bases at V and 10 bases at J, with 13 bases between the two ends. The germline V gene has CDR1 SGHTA and CDR2 FQGTGA. The CDR3 sequence is 12 residues long. The CDR3 here is CASSMDAASQYF. CDR3 nucleotide sequence: TGTGCCAGCAGCATGGACGCCGCCTCGCAGTATTTT.